This T cell receptor beta chain was captured in a study of OX40 agonist ivuxolimab in advanced cancers. About the research overall: Ivuxolimab, an antibody that agonizes OX40 (CD134), was administered to the patients. Patients were roughly 87% male with ages roughly 20 to 85, mean approximately 55.

Study results and caveats: Specificity for antigen went undetermined in the expanded peripheral T cells. Clonal expansion by week 6 occurred in CD4+ and CD8+ blood T cells (at 0.1 to 3.0 mg/kg).

The data were produced by immunoSEQ multiplex PCR, yet TCRdb's version contains in-frame clones alone and is incomplete. The sample has 35,000 to 40,000 clones; 87% are singletons. A note on this clone: Its antigen is not known.

The CDR3 contains 17 residues. CDR1 LGHNA and CDR2 YNFKEQ come from the germline V gene. The ends lost 0 bases at V and 7 bases at J; junction bases unmatched: 7. This receptor was taken from an adult with an advanced solid tumor such as melanoma, head and neck, liver or kidney cancer. The genes are TRBV4-2 and TRBJ2-2; 11 bases agree with TRBD2. The sequencing here drew on CD4+ or CD8+ T cells sorted from blood, taken in a trial of the OX40 agonist ivuxolimab. CDR3 DNA sequence: TGTGCCAGCAGCCAAGACCAACTAGCGGGAGTGGGCGGGGAGCTGTTTTTT. Amino acids: CASSQDQLAGVGGELFF.